The rows below give T cell receptor beta chains drawn from one sample of a study of T cells expressing NK-cell markers. Each CDR3 protein gets one entry in TCRdb, which reprocessed the 5' RACE reads and gives no DNA. Its listing shows about 460,000 distinct CDR3 sequences. The material sequenced was blood T cells: a sorted CD56 or NKG2C T cell subset, CD4+ or CD8+ T cells, or bulk PBMC T cells (not recorded which). The origin of the receptors is a woman in her 50s in good health. Each CDR3 is given with its conserved first and last residue. Each record gives: V gene, J gene, CDR3 length, CDR3 protein.

V gene: TRBV27; J gene: TRBJ2-7; CDR3 length: 15; CDR3 protein: CASRLGQGAAYEQYF
V gene: TRBV9; J gene: TRBJ2-1; CDR3 length: 15; CDR3 protein: CASSAYGLAANEQFF
V gene: TRBV9; J gene: TRBJ2-3; CDR3 length: 15; CDR3 protein: CASSGLLQGGDTQYF
V gene: TRBV5-1; J gene: TRBJ2-4; CDR3 length: 15; CDR3 protein: CASSWSPGTGDIQYF
V gene: TRBV7-2; J gene: TRBJ1-5; CDR3 length: 14; CDR3 protein: CASSQKGQSQPQHF
V gene: TRBV7-2; J gene: TRBJ2-7; CDR3 length: 15; CDR3 protein: CASTRLAGGFYEQYF
V gene: TRBV1; J gene: TRBJ2-7; CDR3 length: 16; CDR3 protein: CTSSLAGLALNYEQYF
V gene: TRBV7-6; J gene: TRBJ2-7; CDR3 length: 14; CDR3 protein: CASSLLTDAYEQYF
V gene: TRBV19; J gene: TRBJ2-7; CDR3 length: 14; CDR3 protein: CASSIRGTNYEQYF
V gene: TRBV20-1; J gene: TRBJ2-1; CDR3 length: 17; CDR3 protein: CSASLVRGPPFFDEQFF
V gene: TRBV7-8; J gene: TRBJ2-3; CDR3 length: 16; CDR3 protein: CASSIKRTNPTDTQYF
V gene: TRBV20-1; J gene: TRBJ1-2; CDR3 length: 13; CDR3 protein: CSAYVQAGDGYTF
V gene: TRBV11-3; J gene: TRBJ2-5; CDR3 length: 17; CDR3 protein: CASSLDRVGQGEETQYF
V gene: TRBV2; J gene: TRBJ2-4; CDR3 length: 17; CDR3 protein: CASSEGRGGRAVDIQYF
V gene: TRBV12-3/TRBV12-4; J gene: TRBJ1-3; CDR3 length: 14; CDR3 protein: CASSFGRSGNTIYF
V gene: TRBV4-1; J gene: TRBJ2-3; CDR3 length: 16; CDR3 protein: CASSQFSGLLEDTQYF
V gene: TRBV5-1; J gene: TRBJ2-7; CDR3 length: 15; CDR3 protein: CASSLGSGNTYEQYF
V gene: TRBV2; J gene: TRBJ2-3; CDR3 length: 13; CDR3 protein: CASIRQFIDTQYF
V gene: TRBV5-6; J gene: TRBJ2-3; CDR3 length: 15; CDR3 protein: CASRELAGLGDTQYF
V gene: TRBV7-2; J gene: TRBJ2-3; CDR3 length: 15; CDR3 protein: CASRRAGGPSDTQYF
V gene: TRBV4-2; J gene: TRBJ1-4; CDR3 length: 14; CDR3 protein: CASSRDPANEKLFF
V gene: TRBV7-9; J gene: TRBJ2-1; CDR3 length: 13; CDR3 protein: CASKAGTYNEQFF
V gene: TRBV12-3/TRBV12-4; J gene: TRBJ2-7; CDR3 length: 12; CDR3 protein: CASSLLSYEQYF
V gene: TRBV13; J gene: TRBJ2-1; CDR3 length: 15; CDR3 protein: CASSLSGPPGDEQFF
V gene: TRBV24-1; J gene: TRBJ1-3; CDR3 length: 13; CDR3 protein: CARGVPSGNTIYF
V gene: TRBV5-6; J gene: TRBJ2-5; CDR3 length: 16; CDR3 protein: CASSLGVAGGHGTQYF
V gene: TRBV6-2/TRBV6-3; J gene: TRBJ2-2; CDR3 length: 18; CDR3 protein: CASSYSLSSGRRTGELFF
V gene: TRBV20-1; J gene: TRBJ1-1; CDR3 length: 15; CDR3 protein: CSASDTGYANTEAFF
V gene: TRBV5-1; J gene: TRBJ2-7; CDR3 length: 16; CDR3 protein: CASSLEGTALFYEQYF
V gene: TRBV12-3/TRBV12-4; J gene: TRBJ1-5; CDR3 length: 16; CDR3 protein: CASSFGGIGSNQPQHF
V gene: TRBV29-1; J gene: TRBJ1-3; CDR3 length: 12; CDR3 protein: CSAGTGGNTIYF
V gene: TRBV9; J gene: TRBJ2-1; CDR3 length: 17; CDR3 protein: CASSTPRVAGEGNEQFF
V gene: TRBV7-9; J gene: TRBJ2-3; CDR3 length: 13; CDR3 protein: CASSLDYPDTRYF
V gene: TRBV20-1; J gene: TRBJ2-5; CDR3 length: 15; CDR3 protein: CSAPPGQGIQETQYF
V gene: TRBV3-1; J gene: TRBJ2-3; CDR3 length: 15; CDR3 protein: CASRELADSTDTQYF
V gene: TRBV11-3; J gene: TRBJ1-2; CDR3 length: 16; CDR3 protein: CASSLEGRQGNYGYTF